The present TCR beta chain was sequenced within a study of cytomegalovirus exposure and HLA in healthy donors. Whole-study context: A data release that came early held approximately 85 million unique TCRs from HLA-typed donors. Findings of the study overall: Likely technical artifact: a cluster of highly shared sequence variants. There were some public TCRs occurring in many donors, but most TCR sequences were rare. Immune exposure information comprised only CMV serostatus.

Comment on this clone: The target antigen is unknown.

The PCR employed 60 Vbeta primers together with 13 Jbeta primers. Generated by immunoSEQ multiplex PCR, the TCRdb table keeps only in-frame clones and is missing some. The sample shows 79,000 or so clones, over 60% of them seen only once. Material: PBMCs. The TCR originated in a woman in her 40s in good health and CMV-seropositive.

CDR3 residues: CASSIEGGSATNEKLFF. Written as DNA, the CDR3 is TGTGCCAGTAGTATAGAGGGAGGGAGTGCAACTAATGAAAAACTGTTTTTT. The J gene is TRBJ1-4, the V gene TRBV19; D not resolved. The CDR3 length is 17 residues. Germline V gives CDR1 LNHDA, CDR2 SQIVND (reference sequence). Trimming pared 0 bases from V and 0 bases from J, leaving 11 bases between. Variable domain in full (rest from reference TRBV19 and TRBJ1-4): DGGITQSPKYLFRKEGQNVTLSCEQNLNHDAMYWYRQDPGQGLRLIYYSQIVNDFQKGDIAEGYSVSREKKESFPLTVTSAQKNPTAFYLCASSIEGGSATNEKLFFGSGTQLSVL.